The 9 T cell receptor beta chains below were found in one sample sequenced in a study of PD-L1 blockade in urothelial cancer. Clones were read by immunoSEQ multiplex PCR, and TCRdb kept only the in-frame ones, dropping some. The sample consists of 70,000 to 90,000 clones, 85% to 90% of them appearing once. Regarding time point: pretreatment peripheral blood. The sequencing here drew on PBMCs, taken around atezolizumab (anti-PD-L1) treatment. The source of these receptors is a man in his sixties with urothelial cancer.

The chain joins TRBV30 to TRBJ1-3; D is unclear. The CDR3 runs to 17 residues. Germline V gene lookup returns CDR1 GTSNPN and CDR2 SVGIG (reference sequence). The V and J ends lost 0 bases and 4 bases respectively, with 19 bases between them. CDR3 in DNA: TGTGCCTGGAGTGTAAGGACTCCCCTCCAGGCAGGAAACACCATATATTTT. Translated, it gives CAWSVRTPLQAGNTIYF.

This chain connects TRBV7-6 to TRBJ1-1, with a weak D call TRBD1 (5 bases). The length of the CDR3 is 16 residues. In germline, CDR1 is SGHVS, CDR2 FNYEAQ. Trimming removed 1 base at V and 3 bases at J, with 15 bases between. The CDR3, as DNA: TGTGCCAGCAGCTTAGGGGCGGCAGGGTCTCACACTGAAGCTTTCTTT. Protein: CASSLGAAGSHTEAFF.

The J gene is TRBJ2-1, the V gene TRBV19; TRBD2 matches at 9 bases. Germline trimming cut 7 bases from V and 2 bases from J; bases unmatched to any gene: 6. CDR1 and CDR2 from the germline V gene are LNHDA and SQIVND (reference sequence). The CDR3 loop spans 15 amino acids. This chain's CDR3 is CASKLAGGTYNEQFF. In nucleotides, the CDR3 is TGTGCCAGTAAACTAGCGGGCGGGACCTACAATGAGCAGTTCTTC.

This CDR3 reads CASSSVPVSGEQFF. In DNA, the CDR3 is TGTGCCAGCAGCTCCGTCCCTGTCTCAGGGGAGCAGTTCTTC. The rearrangement links TRBV7-3 to TRBJ2-1; tentative D call: TRBD1 (5 bases). This CDR3 contains 14 residues. CDR1 and CDR2 from the germline V gene are SGHTA and FQGTGA. The ends were cut back, 4 bases at V and 10 bases at J, with 17 bases in the middle.

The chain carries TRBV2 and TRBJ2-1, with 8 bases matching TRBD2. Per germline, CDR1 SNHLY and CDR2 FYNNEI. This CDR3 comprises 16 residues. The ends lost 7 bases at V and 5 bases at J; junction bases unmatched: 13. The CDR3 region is CASIPKAGAKHNEQFF. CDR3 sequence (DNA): TGTGCCAGCATCCCGAAAGCGGGAGCTAAACACAATGAGCAGTTCTTC.

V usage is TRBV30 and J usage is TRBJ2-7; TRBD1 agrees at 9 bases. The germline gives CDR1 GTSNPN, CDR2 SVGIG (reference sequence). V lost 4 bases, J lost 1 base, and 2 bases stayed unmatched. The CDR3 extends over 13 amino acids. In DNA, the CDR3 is TGTGCCTGGACACAGGGGGCGTCCTACGAGCAGTACTTC. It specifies CAWTQGASYEQYF.

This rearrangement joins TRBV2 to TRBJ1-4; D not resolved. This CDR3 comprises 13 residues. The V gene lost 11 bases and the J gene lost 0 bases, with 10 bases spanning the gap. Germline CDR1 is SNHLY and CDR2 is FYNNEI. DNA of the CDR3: TGTGCCGGAAGACATTCAACTAATGAAAAACTGTTTTTT. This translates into CAGRHSTNEKLFF.

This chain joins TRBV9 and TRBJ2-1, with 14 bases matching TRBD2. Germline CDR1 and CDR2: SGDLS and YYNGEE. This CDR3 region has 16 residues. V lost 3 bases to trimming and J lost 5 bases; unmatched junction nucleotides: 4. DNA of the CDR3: TGTGCCAGCAGCGCGGGGGGACTAGCGGGGGACAATGAGCAGTTCTTC. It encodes CASSAGGLAGDNEQFF.

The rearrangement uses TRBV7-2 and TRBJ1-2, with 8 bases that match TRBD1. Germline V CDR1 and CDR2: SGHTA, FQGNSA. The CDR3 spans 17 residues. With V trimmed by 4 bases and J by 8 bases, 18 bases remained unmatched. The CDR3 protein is CASSSLRGQDPILGYTF. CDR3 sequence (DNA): TGTGCCAGCAGCTCACTTAGGGGACAGGATCCTATCCTGGGCTACACCTTC.